Below are 17 T cell receptor beta chains sequenced from a single sample in a study of CD8+CD57+ T cells in acquired aplastic anemia. The patients chosen for sequencing had shown expansion of CD8+CD57+ cells (detected by flow cytometry). TCR beta VDJ combinations and CDR3 sequences were profiled from genomic DNA. TCRdb processed the reads anew with MiXCR; each CDR3 protein has one entry. The sample records 150,000 to 200,000 distinct CDR3 sequences, 40% to 50% being singletons. The sequenced material came from sorted CD4+, CD8+, or CD8+CD57+ T cells (not recorded which) from PBMCs. These receptors were obtained from a human donor with aplastic anemia.

This rearrangement joins TRBV29-1 to TRBJ1-2; the D gene is possibly TRBD1 (5 bases). CDR1 is SQVTM and CDR2 is ANQGSEA in the germline V gene. Trimming cost V 5 bases and J 6 bases, with 10 bases left between them. The CDR3 is made up of 11 amino acids. CDR3 sequence: CSVMGQHGYTF. The CDR3 DNA reads as TGCAGCGTTATGGGGCAGCATGGCTACACCTTC.

This clonotype was picked up many times. The rearrangement uses TRBV19 and TRBJ2-1, with 12 positions matching TRBD2. With V trimmed by 6 bases and J by 8 bases, 14 bases remained unmatched. Germline lookup yields CDR1 LNHDA and CDR2 SQIVND (reference sequence). The CDR3 is 17 amino acids. CDR3 in DNA: TGTGCCAGTAGGAACCTCCAGACTAGCGGGAGAAGGGATGAGCAGTTCTTC. Protein: CASRNLQTSGRRDEQFF.

The V gene is TRBV3-1, the J gene TRBJ1-3; D is perhaps TRBD1 (6 bases). This CDR3 is built from 18 residues. The germline V gene has CDR1 LGHDT and CDR2 YNNKEL (reference sequence). Trimming shortened V by 1 base and J by 2 bases, and 18 bases separated the two germline ends. CDR3 residues: CASSQAGAARVAGNTIYF. Written as DNA, the CDR3 is TGTGCCAGCAGCCAAGCGGGGGCTGCCAGGGTAGCTGGAAACACCATATATTTT.

The V and J genes are TRBV29-1 and TRBJ2-7; D is uncertain. The V end lost 6 bases, the J end lost 0 bases, and 9 bases lay between the germline ends. This CDR3 is built from 12 residues. Germline V CDR1 and CDR2: SQVTM, ANQGSEA. CDR3 sequence reads: CSVLNISYEQYF. CDR3 DNA: TGCAGCGTCCTCAACATCTCCTACGAGCAGTACTTC.

This clonotype was seen once. Its ends do not fully match the called genes, so a read error is possible. The chain carries TRBV25-1 and TRBJ2-7; the D gene is possibly TRBD1 (6 bases). This CDR3 is built from 15 residues. Germline V gene data show CDR1 as MGHDK and CDR2 as SYGVNS. The CDR3 loop is CASGDSAGEIGGQYF. The CDR3 DNA reads TGTGCCAGCGGTGATTCGGCAGGGGAAATCGGCGGGCAGTACTTC.

The table lists this clonotype with many counts. The V gene is TRBV5-8, the J gene TRBJ2-7; 8 bases fit TRBD2. V gave up 1 base and J gave up 4 bases; unmatched junction bases: 7. The germline V gene encodes CDR1 SGHTS and CDR2 YDEGEE. The CDR3 is 15 amino acids. CDR3 amino acids: CASSLWGAGGYEQYF. CDR3 nucleotide sequence: TGTGCCAGCAGCTTGTGGGGGGCGGGAGGATACGAGCAGTACTTC.

This clonotype was picked up many times. V is TRBV10-3 and J is TRBJ2-5, with TRBD2 matching 8 bases. CDR1 ENHRY and CDR2 SYGVKD come from the germline V gene. J gave up 4 bases and V 10 bases, and 14 bases lay outside the gene matches. The CDR3 totals 15 residues. DNA for the CDR3: TGTGCCACGATGGATGGTAGCGGGAACCTAGAGACCCAGTACTTC. It encodes CATMDGSGNLETQYF.

A few counts support this clonotype. The chain recombines TRBV18 with TRBJ2-7; D is ambiguous. This CDR3 has 15 residues. Germline CDR1 KGHSH, CDR2 LQKENI. Trimming took off 0 bases at V and 7 bases at J, with 16 bases between the two ends. CDR3 sequence reads: CASSPPFSTSLEQYF. In DNA, the CDR3 is TGTGCCAGCTCACCACCGTTTAGCACTTCGTTGGAGCAGTACTTC.

This clonotype was observed a single time. A much larger clone lies a single base off, so this may be a read error. The chain employs TRBV25-1 and TRBJ2-5, with 9 bases lining up with TRBD2. This CDR3 contains 16 residues. Germline CDR1 is MGHDK and CDR2 is SYGVNS. V gave up 6 bases and J gave up 3 bases; unmatched junction bases: 11. DNA for the CDR3: TGTGCCAGCAGCCCAGGACCAGCGGGAGGTAAAGAGACCCAGTACTTC. Amino acids: CASSPGPAGGKETQYF.

This clonotype was counted at least ten times. This chain connects TRBV6-5 to TRBJ2-3; unclear D gene. CDR1 MNHEY and CDR2 SVGAGI come from the germline V gene. The CDR3 is made up of 12 amino acids. V was shortened by 4 bases and J by 8 bases, with 10 bases between the two germline ends. CDR3 DNA sequence: TGTGCCAGCAGTTCCCTCGTAGGTACGCAGTATTTT. The encoded protein is CASSSLVGTQYF.

This clonotype was seen ten or more times. This chain joins TRBV12-3 or TRBV12-4 and TRBJ2-1; 12 bases fit TRBD2. V dropped 7 bases and J dropped 8; count of bases not matched to a gene: 9. CDR3 size: 15 residues. The CDR3 sequence: CASNPSGRAVYEQFF. The DNA of the CDR3 is TGTGCCAGCAATCCTAGCGGGAGGGCCGTCTATGAGCAGTTCTTC.

The chain carries TRBV10-3 and TRBJ2-7; 8 positions match TRBD1. CDR3 length: 14 residues. The germline gives CDR1 ENHRY, CDR2 SYGVKD. V lost 8 bases, J lost 0 bases, and 6 bases stayed unmatched. The CDR3 region is CAIAWGTGSYEQYF. Here the CDR3 DNA reads TGTGCCATCGCCTGGGGGACAGGCTCCTACGAGCAGTACTTC.

The rearrangement joins TRBV29-1 to TRBJ1-2; no reliable D call. V lost 1 base, J lost 4 bases, and 4 bases lay in between. The germline gives CDR1 SQVTM, CDR2 ANQGSEA. This CDR3 comprises 11 residues. The CDR3 DNA follows: TGCAGCGTTGAAGGGATCTATGGCTACACCTTC. It translates to CSVEGIYGYTF.

There are many counts of this clonotype. This chain connects TRBV5-1 to TRBJ2-3; D is possibly TRBD2 (6 bases). This CDR3 comprises 15 residues. Trimming removed 3 bases at V and 1 base at J, with 12 bases between. CDR1 and CDR2 from the germline V gene are SGHRS and YFSETQ. CDR3 DNA sequence: TGCGCCAGCAGCTCACTAGGAGGGGGCACAGATACGCAGTATTTT. This encodes CASSSLGGGTDTQYF.

This clonotype has a count of ten or more. The chain has TRBV9 and TRBJ2-2; TRBD2 matches at 11 bases. This CDR3 is built from 15 residues. Germline trimming cut 6 bases from V and 8 bases from J; bases unmatched to any gene: 9. Germline CDR1 is SGDLS and CDR2 is YYNGEE. CDR3 nucleotide sequence: TGTGCCAGCAACTTAGCGGGAGGGGGTGTTGGGGAGCTGTTTTTT. Amino acids: CASNLAGGGVGELFF.

This clonotype was counted ten times or more. The J gene is TRBJ2-1, the V gene TRBV9; D ambiguous. CDR1 SGDLS and CDR2 YYNGEE come from the germline V gene. The V gene lost 4 bases and the J gene lost 6 bases, with 8 bases spanning the gap. The CDR3 loop spans 12 amino acids. The CDR3 nucleotides are TGTGCCAGCAGCTGGACCACCAATGAGCAGTTCTTC. It codes for CASSWTTNEQFF.

This clonotype has ten or more counts. The genes are TRBV7-2 and TRBJ1-6; a possible D gene is TRBD1 (6 bases). Per germline, CDR1 SGHTA and CDR2 FQGNSA. The V and J ends lost 0 bases and 9 bases respectively, with 18 bases between them. There are 17 residues in the CDR3. The CDR3 is CASSLAALLDSSSPLHF. The CDR3 nucleotides read TGTGCCAGCAGCTTAGCGGCTCTACTGGACAGCTCTTCACCCCTCCACTTT.